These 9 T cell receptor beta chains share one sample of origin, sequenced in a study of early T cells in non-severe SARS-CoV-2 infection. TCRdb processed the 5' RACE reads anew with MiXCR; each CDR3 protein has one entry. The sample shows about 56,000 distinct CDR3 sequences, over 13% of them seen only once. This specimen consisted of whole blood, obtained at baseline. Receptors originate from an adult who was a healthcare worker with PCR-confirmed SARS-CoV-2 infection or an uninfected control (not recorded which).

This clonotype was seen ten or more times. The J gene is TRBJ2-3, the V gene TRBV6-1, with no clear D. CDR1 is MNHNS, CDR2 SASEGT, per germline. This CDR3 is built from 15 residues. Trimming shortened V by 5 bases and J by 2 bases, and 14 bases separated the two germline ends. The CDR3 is CASSLIRTSTDTQYF. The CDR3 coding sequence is TGTGCCAGCAGTCTGATCCGGACCTCCACAGATACGCAGTATTTT.

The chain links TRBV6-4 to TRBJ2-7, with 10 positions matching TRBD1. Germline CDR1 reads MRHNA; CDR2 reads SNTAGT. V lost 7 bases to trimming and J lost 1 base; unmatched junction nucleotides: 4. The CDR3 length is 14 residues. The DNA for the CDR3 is TGTGCCAGCAAACCGGACAGGGGGTCCTACGAGCAGTACTTC. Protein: CASKPDRGSYEQYF.

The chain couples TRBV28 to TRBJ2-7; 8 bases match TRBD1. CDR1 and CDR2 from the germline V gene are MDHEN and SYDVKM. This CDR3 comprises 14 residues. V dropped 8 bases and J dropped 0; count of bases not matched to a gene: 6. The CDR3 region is CASGQDRDSYEQYF. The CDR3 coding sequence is TGTGCCAGCGGACAGGACAGGGACTCCTACGAGCAGTACTTC.

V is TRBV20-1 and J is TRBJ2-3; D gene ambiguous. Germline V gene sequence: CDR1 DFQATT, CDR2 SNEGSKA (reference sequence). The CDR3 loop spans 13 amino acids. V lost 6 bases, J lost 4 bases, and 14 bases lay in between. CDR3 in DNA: TGCAGTGCCTCCTCTGCGTCCGCAGATACGCAGTATTTT. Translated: CSASSASADTQYF.

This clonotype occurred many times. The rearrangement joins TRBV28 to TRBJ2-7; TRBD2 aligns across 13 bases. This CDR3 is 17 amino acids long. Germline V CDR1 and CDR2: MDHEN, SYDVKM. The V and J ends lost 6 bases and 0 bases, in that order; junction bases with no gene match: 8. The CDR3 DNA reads TGTGCCAGCAGACTAGCGGGAGGGCGTTGGTCCTCCTACGAGCAGTACTTC. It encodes CASRLAGGRWSSYEQYF.

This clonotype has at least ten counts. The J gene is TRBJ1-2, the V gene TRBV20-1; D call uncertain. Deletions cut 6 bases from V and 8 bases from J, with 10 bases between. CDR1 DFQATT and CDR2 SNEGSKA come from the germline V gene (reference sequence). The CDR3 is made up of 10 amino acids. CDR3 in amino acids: CSAYTQGYTF. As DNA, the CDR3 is TGCAGTGCCTACACGCAGGGCTACACCTTC.

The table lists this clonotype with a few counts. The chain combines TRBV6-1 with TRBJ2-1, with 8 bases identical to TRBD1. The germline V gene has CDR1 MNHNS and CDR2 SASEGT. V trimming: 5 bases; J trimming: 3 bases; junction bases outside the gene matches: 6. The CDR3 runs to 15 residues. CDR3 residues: CASSQTGGFYNEQFF. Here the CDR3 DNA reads TGTGCCAGCAGTCAAACAGGGGGTTTCTACAATGAGCAGTTCTTC.

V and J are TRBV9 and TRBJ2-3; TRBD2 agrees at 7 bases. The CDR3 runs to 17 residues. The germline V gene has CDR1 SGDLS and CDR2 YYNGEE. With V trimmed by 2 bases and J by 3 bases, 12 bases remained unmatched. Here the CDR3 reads CASSVTLSGVVTDTQYF. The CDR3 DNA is TGTGCCAGCAGCGTCACTTTGAGCGGGGTAGTAACAGATACGCAGTATTTT.

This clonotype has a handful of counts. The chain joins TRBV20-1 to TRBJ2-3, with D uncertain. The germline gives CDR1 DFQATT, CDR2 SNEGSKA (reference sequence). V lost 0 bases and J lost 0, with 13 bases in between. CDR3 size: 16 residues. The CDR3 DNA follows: TGCAGTGCTAGAGACCCTAATTCCTTTAGCACAGATACGCAGTATTTT. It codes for CSARDPNSFSTDTQYF.